Included here is one TCR beta chain sequence, with context. Assay: immunoSEQ multiplex PCR; the TCRdb copy retains only in-frame clones and omits some. Of tens of thousands of clones detected, roughly 90% appear once; the ten largest clones hold around 0.81%. This sample is drawn from a study of lymphopenia after photon versus proton radiotherapy. The clonotype comes from a woman between 45 and 65 years old with cholangiocarcinoma. The specimen comprised peripheral blood, sampled from a patient treated with photon-based radiotherapy.

Here the CDR3 DNA reads TGTGCCAGCAGCCCCTACTTACTAGTCCGCGAGCAGTTCTTC. Its protein product is CASSPYLLVREQFF. The rearrangement uses TRBV5-4 and TRBJ2-1, with a tentative D call TRBD2 (5 bases). The ends were cut back, 4 bases at V and 10 bases at J, with 18 bases in the middle. Germline V gene lookup returns CDR1 SGHNT and CDR2 YYREEE (reference sequence). CDR3 length equals 14 residues.